This record covers a single T cell receptor beta chain. Its specificity is unknown. This entry is derived from a study of shared clonotypes between healthy human individuals. Study as a whole: The donor group consisted of a couple of women and a few men, aged 18 to 49. Per donor, CD8 memory used one plate, CD8 naive used two, CD4 memory used three and CD4 naive used three.

V lost 1 base, J lost 4 bases, and 5 bases stayed unmatched. Per germline, CDR1 SGHRS and CDR2 YFSETQ. The CDR3 is 15 amino acids. Study-wide results and caveats: Few donors limited the genetic and exposure-history diversity represented. Clonotypes shared by all four donors outscored non-shared clonotypes in generation probability.

Produced via immunoSEQ multiplex PCR; TCRdb's table is partial and in-frame only. The repertoire consists of fewer than 2.5 million clones, with 93% occurring once and the leading ten covering more than 0.35%. This TCR came from a man aged 18-30 years in good health. Some clones in this sample may be carry-over from other donors' samples. Sequenced sample: naive CD4+ T cells from PBMCs. The subset was: CD45RA+ positively selected. The rearrangement uses TRBV5-1 and TRBJ2-7, with TRBD2 matching 10 bases. CDR3 in amino acids: CASSLIGLAEYEQYF. CDR3 nucleotide sequence: TGCGCCAGCAGCTTGATCGGACTAGCGGAGTACGAGCAGTACTTC.